The 19 T cell receptor beta chains below were found in one sample sequenced in a study of radiotherapy plus CTLA-4 blockade in lung cancer listed by TCRdb under 2018. Library preparation was by the immunoSEQ multiplex PCR assay. The immuneACCESS repertoire file appears here via TCRdb, limited to in-frame rearrangements. These files lack a portion of the clones; in checked studies, under half of the deficit traces to unresolved V genes, and the cause of the others is not known. The sample table holds about 78,000 clones, of which 70% to 90% were seen once. Approximately 2% of the sample is taken by the ten largest. The specimen comprised peripheral blood, sampled from a patient treated with radiotherapy plus ipilimumab. Source of these receptors: a human donor with non-small cell lung cancer who had a partial response to radiotherapy plus ipilimumab.

V and J are TRBV6-6 and TRBJ2-1; D gene uncertain. Trimming took 7 bases from V and 0 from J, leaving 13 bases between them. The CDR3 runs 15 residues. The germline V gene has CDR1 MNHNY and CDR2 SVGAGI (reference sequence). CDR3 protein: CASIPGRNSYNEQFF. The CDR3 bases are TGTGCCAGCATACCTGGCAGAAACTCCTACAATGAGCAGTTCTTC.

This chain uses TRBV2 with TRBJ1-1, with 8 bases identical to TRBD1. This CDR3 contains 14 residues. From germline, CDR1 is SNHLY and CDR2 FYNNEI. J lost 4 bases, V lost 8 bases, and 9 bases had no gene match. The CDR3 here is CASLGRGQVTEAFF. The CDR3 nucleotides read TGTGCCAGCTTAGGCAGGGGGCAGGTCACTGAAGCTTTCTTT.

This sequence joins TRBV11-2 and TRBJ2-7; TRBD1 might be the D (6 bases). The germline V and J ends were trimmed by 3 bases and 5 bases, with 14 bases remaining between them. Germline CDR1 reads SGHAT; CDR2 reads FQNNGV. CDR3 length: 14 residues. The CDR3 DNA is TGTGCCAGCAGCTTTGGCCTCCAGGGGAACGAGCAGTACGTC. Amino acid sequence: CASSFGLQGNEQYV.

The chain is built from TRBV11-1 and TRBJ1-1; the match to TRBD1 covers 7 bases. V dropped 2 bases and J dropped 6; count of bases not matched to a gene: 0. Germline V gene lookup returns CDR1 SGHAT and CDR2 FQDESV (reference sequence). The CDR3 runs to 12 residues. Here the CDR3 DNA reads TGTGCCAGCAGCTTAAGGGGGCCTGAAGCTTTCTTT. It codes for CASSLRGPEAFF. Full variable domain (remainder filled in from reference TRBV11-1 and TRBJ1-1): EAEVAQSPRYKITEKSQAVAFWCDPISGHATLYWYRQILGQGPELLVQFQDESVVDDSQLPKDRFSAERLKGVDSTLKIQPAELGDSAMYLCASSLRGPEAFFGQGTRLTVV.

The chain carries TRBV30 and TRBJ2-7; weak D call: TRBD2 (5 bases). CDR1 is GTSNPN, CDR2 SVGIG, per germline (reference sequence). The V gene lost 4 bases and the J gene lost 5 bases, with 12 bases spanning the gap. The CDR3 is made up of 12 amino acids. The CDR3: CAWNWAGNEQYF. The CDR3 coding sequence is TGTGCCTGGAACTGGGCCGGGAACGAGCAGTACTTC.

The V and J genes are TRBV5-1 and TRBJ2-1, with D perhaps matching TRBD2 (6 bases). Germline values: CDR1 SGHRS, CDR2 YFSETQ. The CDR3 is made up of 13 amino acids. V was clipped by 0 bases and J by 6 bases, with 7 bases between them. In DNA form, the CDR3 reads TGCGCCAGCAGCTTGGGTAGCGGCAATGAGCAGTTCTTC. The encoded protein is CASSLGSGNEQFF.

V gene TRBV19 combines with J gene TRBJ2-5; D unclear. The CDR3 contains 14 residues. Germline V CDR1 and CDR2: LNHDA, SQIVND (reference sequence). With 2 bases removed from V and 1 base from J, the gap between germline ends came to 8 bases. CDR3 DNA: TGTGCCAGTAGTATAAGGTCAGGCCAAGAGACCCAGTACTTC. The encoded protein is CASSIRSGQETQYF.

The V call is TRBV4-3, the J call TRBJ1-5; no clear D. Between the trimmed V and J ends, which lost 1 base and 0 bases, there was a span of 7 bases. The germline V gene has CDR1 LGHNA and CDR2 YSLEER. The CDR3 length is 15 residues. The CDR3 region has the DNA TGCGCCAGCAGCCAAGGCGGTAATAGCAATCAGCCCCAGCATTTT. Translation gives CASSQGGNSNQPQHF.

The chain combines TRBV5-1 with TRBJ1-1, with TRBD1 matching 10 bases. The CDR3 is made up of 15 amino acids. Germline V CDR1 and CDR2: SGHRS, YFSETQ. J gave up 3 bases and V 4 bases, and 6 bases lay outside the gene matches. CDR3 DNA: TGCGCCAGCAGCCACCCCGGGACAGGGGACACTGAAGCTTTCTTT. This codes for CASSHPGTGDTEAFF. The whole variable domain, filled in from reference TRBV5-1 and TRBJ1-1, reads KAGVTQTPRYLIKTRGQQVTLSCSPISGHRSVSWYQQTPGQGLQFLFEYFSETQRNKGNFPGRFSGRQFSNSRSEMNVSTLELGDSALYLCASSHPGTGDTEAFFGQGTRLTVV.

V gene TRBV19 combines with J gene TRBJ1-1; TRBD1 agrees at 7 bases. Germline V gene lookup returns CDR1 LNHDA and CDR2 SQIVND (reference sequence). The CDR3 sequence is 15 residues long. The J segment lost 0 bases and the V segment lost 4 bases, leaving 5 bases of the junction unmatched. CDR3 sequence (DNA): TGTGCCAGTAGTACCAGGGACAGTTTGAACACTGAAGCTTTCTTT. Amino acid sequence: CASSTRDSLNTEAFF.

The J gene is TRBJ1-6, the V gene TRBV6-6; TRBD1 is a possible D gene (5 bases). V gave up 7 bases and J gave up 4 bases, with 17 bases separating them. CDR3 size: 16 residues. Germline V lookup: CDR1 MNHNY, CDR2 SVGAGI (reference sequence). The DNA for the CDR3 is TGTGCCAGCACTCCTCTGGGGGGAAGATATAATTCACCCCTCCACTTT. Translation gives CASTPLGGRYNSPLHF.

V is TRBV5-5 and J is TRBJ1-2; 7 positions agree with TRBD1. V lost 4 bases to trimming and J lost 4 bases; unmatched junction nucleotides: 10. This CDR3 is built from 15 residues. Germline assignment: CDR1 SGHKS and CDR2 YYEKEE (reference sequence). The CDR3: CASSPQTGALYGYTF. CDR3 coding DNA: TGTGCCAGCAGCCCCCAAACAGGGGCCCTCTATGGCTACACCTTC.

In this sample, this clone turned up once. The chain has TRBV9 and TRBJ2-7; 11 bases fit TRBD2. Trimming at V came to 9 bases and at J to 3 bases, leaving 11 bases not matched to a gene. From germline, CDR1 is SGDLS and CDR2 YYNGEE. The CDR3 runs to 15 residues. As DNA, the CDR3 is TGTGCCAACGGGTCTAGCGGGAGGCACATCTACGAGCAGTACGTC. Translation gives CANGSSGRHIYEQYV.

The V and J genes are TRBV18 and TRBJ1-3, with D tentatively TRBD1 (6 bases). V lost 7 bases and J 15 bases, leaving 16 bases between the germline ends. Germline V gene lookup returns CDR1 KGHSH and CDR2 LQKENI. The CDR3 covers 11 residues. CDR3: CASWQQGQRYF. The CDR3 region has the DNA TGTGCCAGCTGGCAGCAGGGGCAAAGATATTTT.

The rearrangement links TRBV18 to TRBJ2-5; 8 bases line up with TRBD1. V lost 3 bases, J lost 6 bases, and 9 bases stayed unmatched. Per the germline V gene, CDR1 is KGHSH and CDR2 is LQKENI. The CDR3 is made up of 15 amino acids. Here the CDR3 reads CASSPGRGRIKTQYF. The CDR3, as DNA: TGTGCCAGCTCACCTGGCAGGGGGCGCATAAAGACCCAGTACTTC.

With regard to this clone: A read error may produce the germline difference seen at one junction end. The DNA for the CDR3 is TGTGCCAGCAGTTACTCTACAGGTTTTTACAATGAGCGGTTCTTC. Translation: CASSYSTGFYNERFF. The V call is TRBV6-5, the J call TRBJ2-1; a weak D match, TRBD1 (5 bases). CDR1 and CDR2 (germline): MNHEY, SVGAGI. The CDR3 is 15 amino acids.

V and J are TRBV9 and TRBJ2-5; TRBD2 matches 14 bases. J lost 5 bases, V lost 0 bases, and 12 bases had no gene match. Germline V gene data show CDR1 as SGDLS and CDR2 as YYNGEE. The CDR3 covers 19 residues. CDR3 sequence reads: CASSVGEKGTSGSLETQYF. In DNA form, the CDR3 reads TGTGCCAGCAGCGTAGGGGAGAAGGGGACTAGCGGGAGTTTGGAGACCCAGTACTTC.

This rearrangement joins TRBV10-3 to TRBJ2-3, with D perhaps TRBD1 (5 bases). Germline V gives CDR1 ENHRY, CDR2 SYGVKD. The CDR3 extends over 11 amino acids. Trimming cost V 11 bases and J 4 bases, with 10 bases left between them. The CDR3 loop reads CAVDSSDTQYF. CDR3 nucleotide sequence: TGTGCCGTAGACAGTTCAGATACGCAGTATTTT.

The chain has TRBV7-3 and TRBJ2-5; D unresolved. V dropped 2 bases and J dropped 2 bases, with 6 bases sitting between them. Germline assignment: CDR1 SGHTA and CDR2 FQGTGA. The CDR3 totals 13 residues. The CDR3 reads CASSLGRQETQYF. CDR3 coding DNA: TGTGCCAGCAGCTTAGGCAGACAAGAGACCCAGTACTTC. Looking up the rest from reference TRBV7-3 and TRBJ2-5 gives the full variable domain: GAGVSQTPSNKVTEKGKYVELRCDPISGHTALYWYRQSLGQGPEFLIYFQGTGAADDSGLPNDRFFAVRPEGSVSTLKIQRTERGDSAVYLCASSLGRQETQYFGPGTRLLVL.